This section outlines one T cell receptor (beta chain) sequence together with its context. The clone's antigen remains unknown. No base quality values were provided; no much bigger clone lies one nucleotide off. This record belongs to a study of cytomegalovirus exposure and HLA in healthy donors (dated by TCRdb to 2015 to 2018). Regarding the study in general: In an earlier analysis of approximately 500 of the donors, 276 Gb of sequence data and 117 million unique TCR beta sequences from approximately 180 million T cells were reported. Of the roughly 410 genotyped donors, less than 90% were placed in the genetic ancestry cluster associated with self-reported Caucasian donors. Several DR-DQ haplotypes were treated as single units for association and clustering because of strong linkage in the cohort. On average, roughly 240,000 unique TCR beta nucleotide sequences were sequenced per donor among several hundred genotyped donors of the cohort, with roughly 18% of those sequences being non-productive. Every discovery cohort repertoire had been produced on one sequencing platform. An early release that covered around 590 HLA-typed donors contained around 300 gigabases of sequencing data and some 87 million unique TCR sequences. In addition to the first cohort of hundreds of subjects, a separate validation cohort of 130 or so different subjects was used. Alongside the repertoire data, information on donor age, sex, ethnicity and CMV serostatus was compiled. HLA typing covered class I and class II loci at four-digit resolution. Using immunosequencing, the study profiled T cell repertoires from around 680 subjects and related those repertoires to cytomegalovirus serostatus. The number of typed donors differed by locus: roughly 629-640 for A, B, C, DRB1 and DQB1; approximately 520 for DQA1; 606 for DPA1; and some 470 for DPB1. To predict cytomegalovirus infection status, the study brought together high-throughput TCR immunosequencing, statistical association of individual TCRs with disease status, and machine learning. An earlier analysis of fewer than 700 of the donors applied high-throughput TCR beta sequencing to assess whether each TCR beta V gene segment acted as functional or pseudogenic. To study patterns of TCR occurrence, a later analysis re-analyzed previously published TCR beta repertoires from 550 to 800 donors and added high-resolution HLA genotyping. The aim of the study was to test whether cataloging public T cell receptors could identify signatures of past pathogen exposure. Genome-wide SNP genotypes for about three fifths of the 666 donors were used in a later genetic analysis, which treated that subset as a discovery cohort. Rather than using new phenotypic data, the later analysis identified candidate immune exposures from TCR beta sequences and from how often those sequences occurred across donors. Overall study results and their limits: In this cohort, only TCR beta chains were sequenced, and detectable features were limited by the absence of alpha or paired-chain data. In a later analysis, HLA-associated TCR beta chains showed more clonal expansion and lower generation probabilities than non-associated chains that were equally common. In a later analysis, TCR association rates were found to vary across HLA loci, with the most associated TCRs seen for DRB1 alleles and the fewest for HLA-C alleles. A further reported finding was that TCR beta sequences accurately predicted the HLA-A and HLA-B alleles for most subjects in the first cohort. A later analysis found that most CMV-associated TCR beta chains appeared HLA-restricted, with HLA associations seemingly driven largely by CMV exposure. HLA typing was unavailable for some donors at each locus, so association tests used only the typed subset. According to the authors, the approach could potentially be generalized to other disease states and immunological phenotypes. In a later genetic analysis, fewer N-insertions in productive TCRs were reported among donors in an Asian-associated ancestry cluster than the roughly 640-donor mean. The 87-base-pair reads could not distinguish some IMGT-functional V segments, including TRBV6-2 and TRBV6-3, so those segments were excluded. Specific HLA alleles were associated with 15,000 to 20,000 TCR beta sequences at a false discovery rate of 0.05 in a later analysis. Because counts were too low, 15 to 20 rarely observed V segments, including chromosome 9 orphons, were left out of the earlier analysis of several hundred of the donors. In vitro tests confirmed that a few of the cytomegalovirus-associated TCR beta chains recognize cytomegalovirus antigens. Most TCR sequences were observed very rarely across donors, whereas some public TCRs were present in many individuals. Presence/absence analyses assumed roughly uniform sequencing depth across donors, an assumption that may not hold. The study gave a list of 150 to 200 TCR beta chains associated with cytomegalovirus. A cluster of highly shared sequence variants was judged likely to represent a technical artifact of the sequencing pipeline. In a later analysis, several top co-occurrence clusters were reported to appear linked to parvovirus B19, influenza, CMV and Epstein-Barr virus. The classifier was reported to diagnose cytomegalovirus status with high specificity and sensitivity in both the original cohort and the validation cohort. Assigning TCR associations to individual alleles was difficult when HLA alleles, especially DR and DQ, strongly co-occurred. Correlated functional status among segregating V segments might be attributable to linkage disequilibrium, but an unknown experimental factor could not be ruled out. CMV serostatus was the only immune exposure information available for the cohort. An earlier analysis of some 560 of the donors showed that most TCR beta V segments appeared in productive rearrangements either about 90% or about 30% of the time, which broadly matched IMGT annotations. An association between a missense DCLRE1C variant and V-gene and J-gene trimming of TCR beta chains was found in a later genetic analysis and replicated in an independent cohort.

The cohort comprised 550 to 700 healthy bone marrow donors. At the time of sampling, all cohort members were nominally healthy, though unrecorded immune exposures were likely present. The donor tested CMV seronegative and was one of the 352 seronegative cohort members. A peripheral blood sample was provided by each donor, and peripheral blood mononuclear cells were used for TCR beta sequencing. The Qiagen DNeasy Blood Extraction Kit was used to extract genomic DNA from the blood cell samples. Library preparation was by the immunoSEQ multiplex PCR assay. A mixture of 60 forward primers for TCR Vbeta segments and 13 reverse primers for TCR Jbeta segments was used in the multiplex PCR. A multiplex PCR assay on genomic DNA amplified the CDR3 region of rearranged TCR beta genes. The amplified TCR beta libraries were sequenced on the Illumina HiSeq System as 87-base-pair reads. On the authors' methods: A later analysis tallied 75 million to 95 million unique TCR beta chains across the 700 or so repertoires, and 10 million to 11 million of those chains were shared by two or more donors. A nearest-neighbor algorithm error-corrected the raw reads and collapsed the reads into unique sequences, merging closely related sequences to remove PCR and sequencing errors. V, D and J gene segments were assigned by aligning CDR3 sequences to IMGT reference sequences. For a sequence to be retained, a match of at least six nucleotides to both a V gene segment and a J gene segment was required. Rearrangements were called productive when the CDR3 lacked stop codons and stayed in frame with V and J; all others were non-productive. CDR3 was defined by IMGT convention, running from the second conserved V-encoded cysteine to the conserved J-encoded phenylalanine. The earlier analysis of 587 of the donors excluded sequences that lacked an unambiguous match to a single V gene segment. In an earlier analysis of roughly 500 of the donors, V segments were called functional above 56.7% productive rearrangements and were called segregating when the between-donor standard deviation exceeded 5%. A statistical classification framework was developed to diagnose cytomegalovirus status using the catalog of TCR beta chain sequences. In a later analysis, TCR nucleotide sequences were compared against IMGT/GENE-DB human TR gene sequences so that V and J genes could be assigned. A later analysis assigned CDR3 sequences and most-parsimonious VDJ recombination scenarios with the TCRdist pipeline. In a later analysis, each TCR beta chain was defined by its CDR3 amino acid sequence together with its V-gene family, and reads without a unique V-gene family were excluded. A later analysis removed over 500 highly shared, low-generation-probability nucleotide sequences to deal with suspected cross-contamination and a sequencing artifact. In a later analysis, a clonal expansion index for each public chain was calculated from normalized within-repertoire ranks of inferred template counts. Generation probabilities in a later analysis came from a VDJ recombination model fitted to out-of-frame rearrangements, and those results were checked against IGoR. In a later analysis, hypergeometric tests were used to score TCR-TCR, TCR-HLA and TCR-CMV co-occurrence, with a repertoire-size bias correction applied to TCR pairs. A later analysis estimated false discovery rates by permuting HLA or CMV assignments 20 times. In a later analysis, co-occurring TCRs were grouped with DBSCAN, and TCRdist sequence similarity was added when clustering was performed within HLA-allele-positive subsets. Repertoires with fewer than 30,000 or more than 120,000 public chains were left out of co-occurrence clustering, as were five repertoires with anomalous nucleotide sharing. The table was pulled from immuneACCESS by TCRdb, which kept in-frame rearrangements only. Such tables lose some clones; where checked, under half of the loss comes from unresolved V genes, and the rest has no known cause. From that table come the V and J calls and clone size; the DNA was used to work out D and trimming. For this sample there are 150,000 to 200,000 clones; 75% to 85% appear just once. Jointly, the top ten make up around 5% of the sample.

CDR1 and CDR2, looked up from the germline V gene (reference sequence), are WNHNN and SYGVQD. The germline ends are 12 bases apart after V is trimmed by 4 bases and J by 7 bases. Its CDR3 holds 13 amino acids, cysteine through phenylalanine. Only the CDR3 part of the read is kept: 39 bases, read in frame from the first base. The chain joins TRBV10-1 to TRBJ2-3; a tentative D match to TRBD2 spans 5 bases. What was sequenced was PBMCs. This clonotype originated in a man aged 30 to 45 in good health and CMV-seronegative. The DNA is as follows: TGCGCCAGCAGTGCCAGCGGTAGCAATACGCAGTATTTT. The translation is CASSASGSNTQYF.